Listed below are T cell receptor beta chains from one sample, sequenced in a study of T cell changes during pregnancy in multiple sclerosis. This table comes from immunoSEQ multiplex PCR, and its TCRdb copy is limited to in-frame clones, with some not included. The table has over 25,000 clones, 75% to 90% seen once. The sample in question was CD8+ T cells from peripheral blood mononuclear cells, obtained after pregnancy. The source is a female donor with multiple sclerosis, enrolled in a pregnancy study. Each CDR3 is given with its conserved first and last residue. The D gene is left open where the match is weak. Clone size is shown for a subset of rows, as once, few, many or a class of expanded clone.

CDR3nt | CDR3aa | j_gene | v_gene | d_gene | abundance
TGTGCCAGCAGCTTAGTTTCTGGGGGACTAGCGGGCCCCAAGAATACGCAGTATTTT | CASSLVSGGLAGPKNTQYF | TRBJ2-3 | TRBV7-9 | TRBD2 | medium-sized
TGCGCCAGCAGCCAATCTCCGGGATTCTCCTACGAGCAGTACTTC | CASSQSPGFSYEQYF | TRBJ2-7 | TRBV4-1 | - | once
TGTGCCAGCAGTTTGGGGGGAAGCGGACAGGGACAGACCCAGTACTTC | CASSLGGSGQGQTQYF | TRBJ2-5 | TRBV27 | TRBD1 | -
TGTGCCACCGGGGACAGGGGAGGTCAAGAGACCCAGTACTTC | CATGDRGGQETQYF | TRBJ2-5 | TRBV2 | TRBD1 | -
TGTGCCAGCAGCCCTACAGCGGGAGTGAACACCGGGGAGCTGTTTTTT | CASSPTAGVNTGELFF | TRBJ2-2 | TRBV7-3 | TRBD2 | -
TGTGCCAGTAGGAGGGGACTAGCGGGCACAGATACGCAGTATTTT | CASRRGLAGTDTQYF | TRBJ2-3 | TRBV19 | TRBD2 | -
TGTGCCATCATGCGGACTAGCGGGTTTGGGAGGTCCTACAATGAGCAGTTCTTC | CAIMRTSGFGRSYNEQFF | TRBJ2-1 | TRBV10-3 | TRBD2 | -
TGTGCCAGCAGAAGGTCGCGGTACGAGCAGTACTTC | CASRRSRYEQYF | TRBJ2-7 | TRBV27 | - | -
TGTGCCAGTAGTACTCGACTGCAAACCGACACAGATACGCAGTATTTT | CASSTRLQTDTDTQYF | TRBJ2-3 | TRBV19 | - | few
TGTGCCAGCAGCCCAGGGCGAACCAGCTCTGGGGCCAACGTCCTGACTTTC | CASSPGRTSSGANVLTF | TRBJ2-6 | TRBV7-9 | - | -
TGCGCCAGCAGCTTGGACCACATCCAGGATGAGCAGTTCTTC | CASSLDHIQDEQFF | TRBJ2-1 | TRBV5-1 | - | -
TGTGCCAGCAGTTACTCCTTGGAGACCCAGTACTTC | CASSYSLETQYF | TRBJ2-5 | TRBV6-5 | - | -
TGCGCCAGCAGCCAACGCAATTGGGCCGAACGAAATACCAATGAGCAGTTCTTC | CASSQRNWAERNTNEQFF | TRBJ2-1 | TRBV4-3 | - | -
TGTGCCAGCAGCCTTCAATCAGGGGGTAACGAGCAGTACTTC | CASSLQSGGNEQYF | TRBJ2-7 | TRBV9 | TRBD1 | -
TGTGCCAGCAGCCTACAGGGGCCCTATCAGCCCCAGCATTTT | CASSLQGPYQPQHF | TRBJ1-5 | TRBV7-9 | TRBD1 | -
TGTGCCAGCAGTGAAGTTAGCGGTAATTCCTACGAGCAGTACTTC | CASSEVSGNSYEQYF | TRBJ2-7 | TRBV2 | - | -
TGTGCCAGCAGCGCCGGACTTGGGGGCGGCTATGGCTACACCTTC | CASSAGLGGGYGYTF | TRBJ1-2 | TRBV5-8 | - | -
TGTGCCAGCATCGACAGGCTCCGCTACGAGCAGTACTTC | CASIDRLRYEQYF | TRBJ2-7 | TRBV6-6 | - | -
TGCGCCAGCAGCCAAGACTTGGGGAGCGCCGAGCAGTACTTC | CASSQDLGSAEQYF | TRBJ2-7 | TRBV5-1 | - | -
TGTGCCACCAGCCCGACGGGAGCCCCTACCCACGAGCAGTACTTC | CATSPTGAPTHEQYF | TRBJ2-7 | TRBV15 | - | -
TGTGCCAGCAGCTTCTCCCAACCAGACACAGATACGCAGTATTTT | CASSFSQPDTDTQYF | TRBJ2-3 | TRBV11-2 | - | -
TGTGCCAGCAGCTTAGGGGGTAGCGGGAGCCGGGAGCTGTTTTTT | CASSLGGSGSRELFF | TRBJ2-2 | TRBV11-2 | TRBD2 | -
TGTGCCAGCAGCCCGAGCTCCTTCTACGAGCAGTACTTC | CASSPSSFYEQYF | TRBJ2-7 | TRBV7-9 | - | -
TGCGCCAGCAGCCAAGACCGCGGGAGCTATGAGCAGTTCTTC | CASSQDRGSYEQFF | TRBJ2-1 | TRBV4-3 | TRBD2 | -
TGTGCCAGCAGAAGGGACTTATACAATGAGCAGTTCTTC | CASRRDLYNEQFF | TRBJ2-1 | TRBV6-5 | - | -
TGTGCCAGCAGCTCCTCCACTTTTCCCTACGAGCAGTACTTC | CASSSSTFPYEQYF | TRBJ2-7 | TRBV11-2 | - | -
TGTGCCAGCAGCTATACAGGGGACTACGAGCAGTACTTC | CASSYTGDYEQYF | TRBJ2-7 | TRBV7-9 | TRBD1 | once
TGTGCCAGCAGCTTAGCGATGGGGGGGAGCACCGGGGAGCTGTTTTTT | CASSLAMGGSTGELFF | TRBJ2-2 | TRBV7-9 | TRBD2 | -
TGTGCCAGCAGCTCCAAAGTAGCGGGGACCTACAATGAGCAGTTCTTC | CASSSKVAGTYNEQFF | TRBJ2-1 | TRBV7-9 | TRBD2 | -
TGCAGCGTTGAAAGGGGACGGGAGGGCCGTGAGCAGTTCTTC | CSVERGREGREQFF | TRBJ2-1 | TRBV29-1 | TRBD2 | -
TGTGCCAGCAGCGACAGACTCTTTCCCTACGAGCAGTACTTC | CASSDRLFPYEQYF | TRBJ2-7 | TRBV7-9 | - | -
TGTGCCAGGGTCAGGGGCCCCGGGACAGGAGGGGACAATGAGCAGTTCTTC | CARVRGPGTGGDNEQFF | TRBJ2-1 | TRBV9 | TRBD1 | -
TGTGCCAGCAGCTTCGTAGCGGGAGATCAGGGTGAGCAGTTCTTC | CASSFVAGDQGEQFF | TRBJ2-1 | TRBV7-2 | TRBD2 | -
TGTGCCAGCAGCCCCCCGGGATACACTGAAGCTTTCTTT | CASSPPGYTEAFF | TRBJ1-1 | TRBV7-6 | - | few
TGTGCCACCGGGACAGAGCAAGAGACCCAGTACTTC | CATGTEQETQYF | TRBJ2-5 | TRBV10-3 | TRBD1 | -
TGTGCCAGCAGGGAAATTGGGACAGGGGCTTTCTCCTACGAGCAGTACTTC | CASREIGTGAFSYEQYF | TRBJ2-7 | TRBV27 | TRBD1 | -
TGTGCCAGCAGTGAGACACCGGATTCCACAGATACGCAGTATTTT | CASSETPDSTDTQYF | TRBJ2-3 | TRBV6-1 | - | few
TGTGCCAGCAGCTTGGGTTACAGCTTGTATGGCTACACCTTC | CASSLGYSLYGYTF | TRBJ1-2 | TRBV5-5 | - | -